This T cell receptor (beta chain) was observed in a study of tumor-infiltrating lymphocytes in primary liver carcinoma. In the study overall: The patient group consisted of men and women aged 30 to 69 years.

As regards this clonotype: Its matching antigen is unknown.

From 500 to 600 ng of total RNA, TCR beta-specific cDNA was reverse-transcribed using a constant-region primer. Slightly modified ARM-PCR, run as three nested multiplex PCR rounds, produced the TCR beta libraries. Two initial PCR rounds of around 10 cycles each paired TRBV1-TRBV30 forward primers with a C-beta reverse primer. TCRdb redid the calling of the multiplex PCR reads with MiXCR, one entry per CDR3 protein. The sample holds approximately 46,000 distinct CDR3 sequences, more than 60% seen once. The CDR3 has 16 amino acids. The V gene's germline CDR1 is MGHRA and CDR2 YSYEKL. Deletions cut 1 base from V and 8 bases from J, with 20 bases between. Overall study results and limits: Compared with blood, tumor repertoires held significantly more in their top 250 clones. Lower overlap was observed for tumor-adjacent and tumor-blood pairs relative to tumor region pairs.

Joint extraction of RNA and DNA used about 17-31 mg of bulk tissue that was unsorted. Patients were treatment-naive with chronic HBV infection. Input material: tumor-adjacent normal liver tissue. The clonotype was recovered from a woman between 25 and 40 years old with primary liver carcinoma and hepatitis B virus infection. The J gene is TRBJ1-2, the V gene TRBV4-1; D unresolved. The CDR3 DNA reads TGCGCCAGCAGCCAAGCCCTGACCGGGAGGCCGGGCGGCTACACCTTC. Translation gives CASSQALTGRPGGYTF.